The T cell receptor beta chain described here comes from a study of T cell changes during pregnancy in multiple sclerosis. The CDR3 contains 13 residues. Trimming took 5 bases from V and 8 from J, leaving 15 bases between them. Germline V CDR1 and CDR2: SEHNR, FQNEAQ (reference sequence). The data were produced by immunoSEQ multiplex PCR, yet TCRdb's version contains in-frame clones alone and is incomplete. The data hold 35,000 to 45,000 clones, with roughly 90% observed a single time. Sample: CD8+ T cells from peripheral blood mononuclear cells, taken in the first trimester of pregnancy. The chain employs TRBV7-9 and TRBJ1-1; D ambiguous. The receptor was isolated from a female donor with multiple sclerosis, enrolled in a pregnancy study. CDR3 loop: CASSATGSLEAFF. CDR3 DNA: TGTGCCAGCAGCGCCACCGGGTCGCTAGAAGCTTTCTTT. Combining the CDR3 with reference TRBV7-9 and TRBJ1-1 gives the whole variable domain DTGVSQNPRHKITKRGQNVTFRCDPISEHNRLYWYRQTLGQGPEFLTYFQNEAQLEKSRLLSDRFSAERPKGSFSTLEIQRTEQGDSAMYLCASSATGSLEAFFGQGTRLTVV.